This T cell receptor (beta chain) was recovered during a study of T cell responses to AZD1222 COVID-19 vaccine. Study details: Analyses pooled second doses at about 4 or about 12 weeks.

Germline-derived CDR1 and CDR2 are WSHSY and SAAADI. With 3 bases removed from V and 5 bases from J, the gap between germline ends came to 14 bases. The CDR3 runs to 14 residues. Study-level findings and limits: Sampling captured repertoires only after the peak T cell response. At baseline, just a handful of AZD1222 recipients tested seropositive.

This clone was counted a single time. The antigen remains undetermined. Profiling relied on immunoSEQ multiplex PCR, and the TCRdb table lists in-frame clones only, not all of them. The data hold 75,000 to 100,000 clones, with more than 70% observed a single time. The material was peripheral blood, obtained on day 0 of AZD1222 vaccination. This chain links TRBV10-2 with TRBJ2-7; D is perhaps TRBD1 (6 bases). This receptor was identified in an adult in good health. The CDR3 spells CASSDTGRGHEQYF. The CDR3 nucleotides read TGCGCCAGCAGTGACACAGGGAGAGGCCACGAGCAGTACTTC.